This TCR beta chain was sequenced for a study of OX40 agonist ivuxolimab in advanced cancers. At the level of the whole study: The costimulatory receptor OX40 (CD134) was targeted by ivuxolimab, a fully human IgG2 agonistic monoclonal antibody. Intravenous ivuxolimab was administered to patients every 2 weeks at six dose levels: 0.01, 0.1, 0.3, 1.5, 3 and 10 mg/kg. Of the approximately 54 patients in dose escalation, around 20 had hepatocellular carcinoma, some 15 had melanoma, 9 had renal cell carcinoma and 9 had head and neck cancer. The dose-escalation cohort was almost 85% male with a mean age of about 58 years, ranging from about 20 to 80. Patients were allowed to have had prior anti-PD-1, anti-PD-L1 or anti-CTLA-4 therapy, and approximately 40% of the dose-escalation patients had previously received checkpoint inhibitors. Partial responses were achieved by three dose-escalation patients, of whom one had hepatocellular carcinoma and two had cutaneous melanoma. The purpose of peripheral TCRbeta sequencing was to test whether ivuxolimab changed TCR sequence diversity and led to clonal T-cell expansion. The paper describes the monotherapy dose-escalation part (N ≈ 52 patients) of the phase I trial of ivuxolimab.

In the germline V gene, CDR1 corresponds to SNHLY and CDR2 to FYNNEI. Compared with germline, V lacks 6 bases and J lacks 4 bases; bases without a gene match: 3. The CDR3 measures 14 amino acids from cysteine to phenylalanine. The CDR3 DNA has 42 bases and is translated from base 1. Findings and caveats that apply to the study as a whole: Low levels of normalized T-cell clonal expansion were also shown by some nonresponding patients. The antigen specificity of the clonally expanded peripheral T cells was not determined. In the 0.1-3.0 mg/kg groups, partial responders were among the patients with the lowest normalized peripheral clonal expansion, particularly in CD8+ T cells. Clonal expansion of both CD4+ and CD8+ blood T cells was observed from baseline to week 6 at doses 0.1 to 3.0 mg/kg. After ivuxolimab, CD8+ T cells had more expanded clones than CD4+ T cells on average.

Patients with autoimmune disease history or receiving systemic immunosuppression were excluded from the trial. In every dose cohort, peripheral blood was drawn for TCR sequencing at baseline, cycle 4 day 1, and cycle 7 day 1. Samples came from an open-label, multicenter, first-in-human phase I dose-escalation trial of ivuxolimab. The trial enrolled adults with locally advanced or metastatic head and neck squamous cell, hepatocellular, melanoma or renal cell carcinoma. Before TCR sequencing, CD4+ T cells and CD8+ T cells from peripheral blood were sorted into separate populations. For sequencing of the TCRbeta CDR3 region, genomic DNA was extracted from the sorted cells. The immunoSEQ Assay was used for sequencing of TCRbeta CDR3 regions. TCRdb took this table from immuneACCESS and kept in-frame rearrangements with V and J called. Such tables lack part of the clones; where checked against another copy, unresolved V genes explain under half of the gap, and the rest is unexplained. The sample yields about 70,000 clones; 80% to 85% were counted once. The top ten hold approximately 6.7% of the sample.

About this clone itself: There is no known antigen for this receptor. There are no base qualities to consult, and no much larger clone falls within one base.

This chain joins TRBV2 to TRBJ2-2; TRBD1 aligns with 9 central bases. The origin of this receptor is an adult with an advanced solid tumor such as melanoma, head and neck, liver or kidney cancer. The specimen was CD4+ or CD8+ T cells sorted from blood, collected in a trial of the OX40 agonist ivuxolimab. The CDR3 here reads CASRKGQGTGELFF. The DNA reads as follows: TGTGCCAGCAGGAAGGGACAGGGCACCGGGGAGCTGTTTTTT.